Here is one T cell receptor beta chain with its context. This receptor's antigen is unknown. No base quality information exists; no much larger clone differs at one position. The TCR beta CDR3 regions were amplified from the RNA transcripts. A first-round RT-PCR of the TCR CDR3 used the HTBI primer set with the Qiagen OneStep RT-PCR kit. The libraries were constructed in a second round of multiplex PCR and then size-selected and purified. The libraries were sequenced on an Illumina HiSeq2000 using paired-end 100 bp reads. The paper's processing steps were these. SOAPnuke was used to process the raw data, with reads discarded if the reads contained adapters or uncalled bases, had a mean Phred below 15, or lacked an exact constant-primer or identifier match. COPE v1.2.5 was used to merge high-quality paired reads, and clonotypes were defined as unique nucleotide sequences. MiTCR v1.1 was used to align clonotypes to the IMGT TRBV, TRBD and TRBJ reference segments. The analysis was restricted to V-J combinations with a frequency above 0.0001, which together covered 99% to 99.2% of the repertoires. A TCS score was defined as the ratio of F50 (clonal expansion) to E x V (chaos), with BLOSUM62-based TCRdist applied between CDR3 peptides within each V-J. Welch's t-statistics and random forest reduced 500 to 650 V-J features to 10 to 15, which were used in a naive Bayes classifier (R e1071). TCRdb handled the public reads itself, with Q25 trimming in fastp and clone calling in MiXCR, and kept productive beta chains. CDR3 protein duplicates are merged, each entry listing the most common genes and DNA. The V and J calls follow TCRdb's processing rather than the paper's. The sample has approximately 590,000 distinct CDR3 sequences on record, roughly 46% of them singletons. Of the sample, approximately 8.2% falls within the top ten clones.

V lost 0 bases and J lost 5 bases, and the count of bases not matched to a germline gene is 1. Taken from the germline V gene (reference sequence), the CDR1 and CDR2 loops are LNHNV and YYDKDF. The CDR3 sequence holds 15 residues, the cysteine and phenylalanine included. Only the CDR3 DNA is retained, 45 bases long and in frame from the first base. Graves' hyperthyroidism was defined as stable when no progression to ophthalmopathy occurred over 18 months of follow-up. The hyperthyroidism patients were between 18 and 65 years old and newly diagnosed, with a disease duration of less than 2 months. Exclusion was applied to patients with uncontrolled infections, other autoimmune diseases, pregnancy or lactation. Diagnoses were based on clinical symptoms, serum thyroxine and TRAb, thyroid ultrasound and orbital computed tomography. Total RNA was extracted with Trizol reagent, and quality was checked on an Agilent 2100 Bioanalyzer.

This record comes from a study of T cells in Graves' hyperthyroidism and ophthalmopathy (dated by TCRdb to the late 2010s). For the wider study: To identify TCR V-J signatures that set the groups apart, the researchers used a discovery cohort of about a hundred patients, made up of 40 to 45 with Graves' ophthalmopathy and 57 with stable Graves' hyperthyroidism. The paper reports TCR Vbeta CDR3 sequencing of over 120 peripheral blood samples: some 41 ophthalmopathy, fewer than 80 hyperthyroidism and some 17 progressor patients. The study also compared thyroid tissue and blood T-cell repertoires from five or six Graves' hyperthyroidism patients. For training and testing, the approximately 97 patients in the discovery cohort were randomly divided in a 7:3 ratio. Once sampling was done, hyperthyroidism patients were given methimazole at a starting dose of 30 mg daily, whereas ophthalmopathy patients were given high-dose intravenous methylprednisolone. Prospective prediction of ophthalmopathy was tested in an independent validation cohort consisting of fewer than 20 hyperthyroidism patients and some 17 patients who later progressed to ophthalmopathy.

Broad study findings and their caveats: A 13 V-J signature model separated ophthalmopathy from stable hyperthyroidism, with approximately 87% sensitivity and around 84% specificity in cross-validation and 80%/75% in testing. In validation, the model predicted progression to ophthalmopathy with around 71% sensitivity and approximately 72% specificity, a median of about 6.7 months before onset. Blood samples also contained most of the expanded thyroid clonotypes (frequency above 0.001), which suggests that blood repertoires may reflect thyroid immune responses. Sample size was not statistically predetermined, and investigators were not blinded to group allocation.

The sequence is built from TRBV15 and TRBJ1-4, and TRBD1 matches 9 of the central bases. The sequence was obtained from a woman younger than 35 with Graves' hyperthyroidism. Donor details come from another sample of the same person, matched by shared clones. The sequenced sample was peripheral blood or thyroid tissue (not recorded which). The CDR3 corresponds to CATSREGTGNEKLFF. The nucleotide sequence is TGTGCCACCAGCAGAGAAGGGACAGGGAATGAAAAACTGTTTTTT. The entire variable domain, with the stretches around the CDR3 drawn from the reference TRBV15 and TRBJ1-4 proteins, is DAMVIQNPRYQVTQFGKPVTLSCSQTLNHNVMYWYQQKSSQAPKLLFHYYDKDFNNEADTPDNFQSRRPNTSFCFLDIRSPGLGDTAMYLCATSREGTGNEKLFFGSGTQLSVL.